A single T cell receptor (beta chain) is shown here with its context. Trimming left V 11 bases short and J 4 bases short, with 15 bases between. The V gene's germline CDR1 is MDHEN and CDR2 SYDVKM. The CDR3 extends over 12 amino acids. These data are taken from a study of cytomegalovirus exposure and HLA in healthy donors. About the research overall: Unique TCR beta sequences numbering about 100 million came from 150 million to 200 million T cells in an earlier analysis. Some 85 million unique TCRs, all from HLA-typed donors, were included in an early release of the data.

Primers for the PCR totalled 60 Vbeta and 13 Jbeta. Data came from immunoSEQ multiplex PCR; TCRdb stores just in-frame clones and leaves some out. The table lists under 200,000 clones, 65% to 85% of them singletons. The sequence was obtained from a woman aged 40 to 50 in good health and CMV-seropositive. The material sequenced was PBMCs. The rearrangement links TRBV28 to TRBJ2-7; weak D call: TRBD1 (5 bases). The CDR3 loop is CAGARRGYEQYF. The CDR3 DNA reads TGTGCCGGGGCACGGCGCGGATACGAGCAGTACTTC.